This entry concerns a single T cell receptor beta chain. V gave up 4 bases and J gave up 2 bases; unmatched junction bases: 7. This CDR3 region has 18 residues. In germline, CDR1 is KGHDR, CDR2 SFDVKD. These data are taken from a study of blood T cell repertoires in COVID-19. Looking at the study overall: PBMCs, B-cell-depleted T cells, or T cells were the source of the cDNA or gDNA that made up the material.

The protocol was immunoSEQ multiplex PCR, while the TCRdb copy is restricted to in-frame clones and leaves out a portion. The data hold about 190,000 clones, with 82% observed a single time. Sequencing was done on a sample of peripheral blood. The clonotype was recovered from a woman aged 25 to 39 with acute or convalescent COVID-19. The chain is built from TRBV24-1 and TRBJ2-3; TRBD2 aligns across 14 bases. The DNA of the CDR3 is TGTGCCACCAGTGACCCGACTAGCGGGAGGGTCTACACAGATACGCAGTATTTT. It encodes CATSDPTSGRVYTDTQYF.